Below, 18 T cell receptor beta chains from the same sample are listed, as sequenced in a study of cytomegalovirus exposure and HLA in healthy donors. The PCR used 60 Vbeta and 13 Jbeta primers. Here immunoSEQ multiplex PCR was the method, and the copy in TCRdb shows in-frame clones only, minus some. The data hold some 130,000 clones, with about 77% observed a single time. The material sequenced was PBMCs. These receptors were collected from a male donor in good health and CMV-seronegative.

As concerns this clone: Different DNA sequences within this sample yield the same CDR3. This chain links TRBV11-2 with TRBJ2-7; D gene uncertain. Between the trimmed V and J ends, which lost 5 bases and 5 bases, there was a span of 10 bases. This CDR3 has 12 amino acids. Germline CDR1 SGHAT, CDR2 FQNNGV. CDR3 coding DNA: TGTGCCAGCAGCCTAGGTGGCCACGAGCAGTACTTC. It encodes CASSLGGHEQYF.

The chain uses TRBV5-1 and TRBJ2-1; D gene ambiguous. Germline CDR1 is SGHRS and CDR2 is YFSETQ. V shed 0 bases and J shed 10 bases, with 11 bases lying between them. The CDR3 spans 13 residues. The CDR3 loop is CASSLALRWEQFF. The CDR3 DNA is TGCGCCAGCAGCTTGGCTCTACGTTGGGAGCAGTTCTTC.

The chain couples TRBV9 to TRBJ2-3; possibly TRBD2 for D (7 bases). CDR1 is SGDLS and CDR2 is YYNGEE in the germline V gene. The CDR3 is 16 amino acids. Trimming removed 4 bases from V and 1 base from J, with 16 bases in between. CDR3 sequence: CASSYRGGDGTDTQYF. CDR3 in DNA: TGTGCCAGCAGCTACAGAGGGGGGGACGGCACAGATACGCAGTATTTT.

The chain combines TRBV6-4 with TRBJ2-5; 8 bases match TRBD2. The CDR3 is 15 amino acids. V shed 5 bases, J shed 5 bases, and the junction held 10 bases outside the gene matches. Germline loops: CDR1 MRHNA, CDR2 SNTAGT. The CDR3 region is CASSTSGGEVETQYF. Here the CDR3 DNA reads TGTGCCAGCAGTACTAGCGGAGGGGAGGTGGAGACCCAGTACTTC.

This clone was seen once. V gene TRBV5-1 combines with J gene TRBJ2-7, with TRBD1 identical over 8 bases. This CDR3 has 14 residues. With 0 bases clipped from V and 7 bases from J, the junction kept 6 bases outside the gene matches. Germline loops: CDR1 SGHRS, CDR2 YFSETQ. CDR3 coding DNA: TGCGCCAGCAGCTTGGCGGGACAGGCACGGGAGCAGTACTTC. This sequence encodes CASSLAGQAREQYF.

This clone was counted between two and nine times. CDR3 DNA: TGCGCCAGCAGCTTGGGGGACAGGGGGAGAGTTATGACTGAAGCTTTCTTT. As protein: CASSLGDRGRVMTEAFF. The chain carries TRBV5-1 and TRBJ1-1, with 11 bases fitting TRBD1. Germline loops: CDR1 SGHRS, CDR2 YFSETQ. The CDR3 totals 17 residues. Trimming removed 0 bases from V and 5 bases from J; junction bases left unmatched: 9.

J is TRBJ1-2 and V is TRBV5-6, with TRBD1 as a possible D gene (6 bases). With 3 bases removed from V and 2 bases from J, the gap between germline ends came to 11 bases. CDR1 is SGHDT and CDR2 is YYEEEE in the germline V gene. This CDR3 is 14 amino acids long. The CDR3 protein is CASSSFDRNYGYTF. For the CDR3, the DNA is TGTGCCAGCAGCTCCTTCGACAGGAACTATGGCTACACCTTC.

Only a few counts were recorded for this clone. Here the CDR3 DNA reads TGTGCCAGCAGTTATCTTCAGGGGCGGGACGAGCAGTACTTC. Translated, it gives CASSYLQGRDEQYF. This chain joins TRBV6-1 and TRBJ2-7; D is possibly TRBD1 (6 bases). The CDR3 totals 14 residues. V was pared by 5 bases and J by 5 bases, with 16 bases between. CDR1 is MNHNS and CDR2 is SASEGT in the germline V gene.

This clone has only one observation. V is TRBV2 and J is TRBJ2-1; TRBD2 matches at 10 bases. V lost 6 bases and J lost 7; bases outside the gene matches: 15. Germline CDR1 is SNHLY and CDR2 is FYNNEI. CDR3 length: 17 residues. CDR3 nucleotide sequence: TGTGCCAGCAGCCGAAGGACTAGCGGTCAGCTGCGGAATGAGCAGTTCTTC. Protein sequence: CASSRRTSGQLRNEQFF.

The chain carries TRBV6-1 and TRBJ2-7; 8 bases match TRBD1. V lost 3 bases, J lost 4 bases, and 2 bases stayed unmatched. CDR1 is MNHNS and CDR2 is SASEGT in the germline V gene. The CDR3 has 13 amino acids. As DNA, the CDR3 is TGTGCCAGCAGTGACCGGACAGGGTACGAGCAGTACTTC. Translating it yields CASSDRTGYEQYF.

The chain employs TRBV7-9 and TRBJ1-2; no firm D call. In germline, CDR1 is SEHNR, CDR2 FQNEAQ (reference sequence). Trimming took 6 bases from V and 4 from J, leaving 21 bases between them. The CDR3 is 16 residues long. CDR3 sequence reads: CASRLPSPREGYGYTF. CDR3 coding DNA: TGTGCCAGCAGACTTCCCTCGCCTAGGGAGGGCTATGGCTACACCTTC.

This clone was observed a few times. This chain connects TRBV5-4 to TRBJ2-6, with D possibly TRBD2 on 5 matching bases. The CDR3 spans 16 residues. The V and J ends lost 0 bases and 1 base respectively, with 8 bases between them. The germline gives CDR1 SGHNT, CDR2 YYREEE (reference sequence). CDR3 in DNA: TGTGCCAGCAGCTTGGCAGGAGGATCTGGGGCCAACGTCCTGACTTTC. This translates into CASSLAGGSGANVLTF.

V and J are TRBV25-1 and TRBJ2-5; TRBD1 agrees at 8 bases. The CDR3 consists of 16 residues. Germline assignment: CDR1 MGHDK and CDR2 SYGVNS. Trimming took 0 bases from V and 6 from J; bases not matched to a gene: 9. The CDR3 reads CASSEYIGQGAQTQYF. CDR3 coding DNA: TGTGCCAGCAGTGAATATATCGGGCAGGGGGCACAGACCCAGTACTTC.

The rearrangement joins TRBV7-8 to TRBJ2-3; 7 bases are a match to TRBD2. Germline trimming cut 5 bases from V and 2 bases from J; bases unmatched to any gene: 10. The germline V gene has CDR1 SGHVS and CDR2 FQNEAQ. CDR3 length: 16 residues. DNA for the CDR3: TGTGCCAGCAGCCCGGGGACTATTCATATCACAGATACGCAGTATTTT. This sequence encodes CASSPGTIHITDTQYF. The full variable domain, rest sourced from reference TRBV7-8 and TRBJ2-3, is GAGVSQSPRYKVAKRGQDVALRCDPISGHVSLFWYQQALGQGPEFLTYFQNEAQLDKSGLPSDRFFAERPEGSVSTLKIQRTQQEDSAVYLCASSPGTIHITDTQYFGPGTRLTVL.

This clone came up once. The chain has TRBV27 and TRBJ1-2; 7 bases map to TRBD1. The CDR3 spans 14 residues. V was clipped by 7 bases and J by 4 bases; unmatched bases: 9. From germline, CDR1 is MNHEY and CDR2 SMNVEV (reference sequence). The CDR3 protein is CASTPTGSGYGYTF. CDR3 sequence (DNA): TGTGCCAGCACCCCGACAGGGTCGGGCTATGGCTACACCTTC.

Worth noting for this clone: At one end the junction does not follow the germline gene, possibly because of a read error. The chain recombines TRBV7-3 with TRBJ2-6; D is possibly TRBD1 (5 bases). CDR1 and CDR2 (germline): SGHTA, FQGTGA. The CDR3 runs 17 residues. The DNA of the CDR3 is TGTGCCAGCAGCTTAAGCTTGGGAACAGCTGGGGCCAACGGCCTGACTTTC. Translation gives CASSLSLGTAGANGLTF.

In this sample, this clone turned up once. The gene calls are TRBV11-2 and TRBJ2-2; TRBD2 agrees at 7 bases. CDR1 is SGHAT, CDR2 FQNNGV, per germline. Losses at the gene ends were 5 bases for V and 7 bases for J; bases not matched to a gene: 4. The length of the CDR3 is 13 residues. Here the CDR3 DNA reads TGTGCCAGCAGCAGCGGGGCGGACGGGGAGCTGTTTTTT. Amino acid sequence: CASSSGADGELFF.

This chain joins TRBV6-6 and TRBJ2-7, with 13 nucleotides matching TRBD2. The CDR3 covers 14 residues. From germline, CDR1 is MNHNY and CDR2 SVGAGI (reference sequence). V lost 6 bases, J lost 6 bases, and 5 bases stayed unmatched. The CDR3 DNA follows: TGTGCCAGCAGCATAGGACTAGCGGGAGCCGAGCAGTACTTC. Translating it yields CASSIGLAGAEQYF.